The present T cell receptor (beta chain) was sequenced within a study of long-term antiretroviral therapy in people with HIV. At the level of the study: There is a gap of about a decade between the earliest samples and the later 2015 immediate-ART recommendation.

Germline CDR1 and CDR2: SGHNT and YYREEE (reference sequence). V shed 4 bases, J shed 4 bases, and the junction held 6 bases outside the gene matches. The CDR3 is made up of 14 amino acids. Researchers secured at least one pre-ART and at least two post-ART PBMC samples from each donor. Treatment for every participant with HIV took place in the United States. Version v3.0 of the immunoSEQ assay ran at survey level. Profiling relied on immunoSEQ multiplex PCR, and the TCRdb table lists in-frame clones only, not all of them. The table records over 1,500 clones, 85% to 90% of them present only once. This TCR came from a woman between 45 and 60 years old with HIV. Source: unsorted PBMCs, taken 0.7 years after starting antiretroviral therapy. This rearrangement joins TRBV5-4 to TRBJ1-1, with TRBD1 matching over 8 bases. CDR3 bases: TGTGCCAGCAGCCGAGGACAGGGCATCACTGAAGCTTTCTTT. Protein sequence: CASSRGQGITEAFF.